This T cell receptor beta chain was found in a study of beta chain features in type 1 diabetes. In the study overall: Sorted cells numbering under 140,000,000 were examined across all samples. Study outcomes and limitations: People with Type 1 diabetes carried modestly yet significantly shorter TCRB CDR3s in all four CD4+ subsets. The study left unresolved whether HLA type influences TCRB rearrangement.

The CDR3 is 13 amino acids. CDR1 MNHNS and CDR2 SASEGT come from the germline V gene. V lost 6 bases, J lost 5 bases, and 11 bases lay in between. Expressed TCRB transcripts were sequenced, since all the RNA that had been isolated was reverse transcribed. For naive, central memory and regulatory T cell samples, reads averaged around 3.8 million. Repertoires were generated with immunoSEQ multiplex PCR, while TCRdb's copy carries only in-frame clones and drops some. The sample gives 500,000 to 650,000 clones, around 11% of which show up once; roughly 0.12% is in the top ten. This clone was picked up a small number of times. Antigen unknown.

This sequence joins TRBV6-1 and TRBJ1-5; TRBD1 might be the D (6 bases). The receptor was isolated from a man aged 25 to 45 with type 1 diabetes. Material: naive CD4+ T cells from blood. CDR3 DNA sequence: TGTGCCAGCAGGGATACAGGGTATCAGCCCCAGCATTTT. Translation gives CASRDTGYQPQHF.